One sample yielded the 20 T cell receptor beta chains listed below, sequenced in a study of cytomegalovirus exposure and HLA in healthy donors. Vbeta (60) and Jbeta (13) primers were used in the PCR. TCRdb's copy holds only in-frame clones and misses some; the assay was immunoSEQ multiplex PCR. There are 150,000 or so clones in the sample; 60% to 80% occur only once, and roughly 0.7% lies in the top ten. The sample was PBMCs. The receptor set was obtained from a male donor in good health and CMV-seronegative.

This clone showed up just a few times. The chain uses TRBV6-6 and TRBJ2-7; 10 bases fit TRBD1. Germline V lookup: CDR1 MNHNY, CDR2 SVGAGI (reference sequence). CDR3 size: 14 residues. V shed 4 bases and J 5 bases; nucleotides not matched to a gene: 5. CDR3 in DNA: TGTGCCAGCAGTTCGTGGGACAGGGGTAACGAGCAGTACTTC. This sequence encodes CASSSWDRGNEQYF.

In this sample, this clone turned up a few times. The chain couples TRBV5-4 to TRBJ1-1; D uncertain. The germline V gene encodes CDR1 SGHNT and CDR2 YYREEE (reference sequence). This CDR3 is built from 16 residues. With 0 bases removed from V and 0 bases from J, the gap between germline ends came to 12 bases. In nucleotides, the CDR3 is TGTGCCAGCAGCTTGGAACCACGGTCCATGAACACTGAAGCTTTCTTT. Protein product: CASSLEPRSMNTEAFF.

The rearrangement links TRBV9 to TRBJ2-3, with 14 bases matching TRBD2. This CDR3 contains 18 residues. V lost 3 bases and J lost 0; bases outside the gene matches: 6. Per the germline V gene, CDR1 is SGDLS and CDR2 is YYNGEE. The CDR3 region has the DNA TGTGCCAGCAGCGGACTAGCGGGGGGGCTTAACAGCACAGATACGCAGTATTTT. Protein: CASSGLAGGLNSTDTQYF. Using reference TRBV9 and TRBJ2-3 for the parts outside the CDR3, the full variable domain is DSGVTQTPKHLITATGQRVTLRCSPRSGDLSVYWYQQSLDQGLQFLIQYYNGEERAKGNILERFSAQQFPDLHSELNLSSLELGDSALYFCASSGLAGGLNSTDTQYFGPGTRLTVL.

This clone occurred once. This chain connects TRBV5-4 to TRBJ2-7; D is unresolved. In germline, CDR1 is SGHNT, CDR2 YYREEE (reference sequence). Trimming removed 4 bases from V and 3 bases from J, with 11 bases in between. This CDR3 contains 13 residues. The CDR3 DNA reads TGTGCCAGCAGCCATAGCAGCAGCTACGAGCAGTACTTC. This codes for CASSHSSSYEQYF.

CDR3 in amino acids: CATTGISGANVLTF. CDR3 in DNA: TGTGCCACCACGGGGATCTCTGGGGCCAACGTCCTGACTTTC. This chain joins TRBV19 and TRBJ2-6; tentative D call: TRBD2 (5 bases). Germline V gene lookup returns CDR1 LNHDA and CDR2 SQIVND (reference sequence). The CDR3 extends over 14 amino acids. V was shortened by 10 bases and J by 0 bases, with 10 bases between the two germline ends.

The chain recombines TRBV27 with TRBJ1-2, with D hard to call. The CDR3 extends over 17 amino acids. Germline V gene lookup returns CDR1 MNHEY and CDR2 SMNVEV (reference sequence). Trimming stripped 3 bases from V and 3 bases from J, with 20 bases between. The chain's CDR3 is CASSFSTNDPPYYGYTF. The CDR3 DNA reads TGTGCCAGCAGTTTCAGTACAAATGATCCGCCTTACTATGGCTACACCTTC.

The rearrangement joins TRBV19 to TRBJ1-2; tentative D call: TRBD1 (6 bases). V dropped 5 bases and J dropped 7 bases, with 23 bases sitting between them. The CDR3 is made up of 16 amino acids. CDR1 LNHDA and CDR2 SQIVND come from the germline V gene (reference sequence). This CDR3 is CASSGRERQGLGGYTF. The CDR3 DNA is TGTGCCAGTAGTGGCCGGGAAAGGCAGGGGCTCGGTGGCTACACCTTC.

This chain's CDR3 is CASSYSSGRSGNTIYF. Here the CDR3 DNA reads TGTGCCAGCAGTTACTCTTCCGGGAGGTCCGGAAACACCATATATTTT. V is TRBV6-5 and J is TRBJ1-3; D not resolved. This CDR3 has 16 amino acids. Germline V gene sequence: CDR1 MNHEY, CDR2 SVGAGI. V was clipped by 0 bases and J by 4 bases, with 13 bases between them.

CDR3 in amino acids: CASSLASGRAPYEQYF. CDR3 DNA: TGTGCCAGCAGTCTCGCTAGCGGGAGGGCTCCTTACGAGCAGTACTTC. The chain carries TRBV27 and TRBJ2-7, with 12 positions matching TRBD2. Germline CDR1 MNHEY, CDR2 SMNVEV (reference sequence). This CDR3 contains 16 residues. V lost 5 bases and J lost 4; bases outside the gene matches: 9.

This clone appeared a single time. The V and J genes are TRBV9 and TRBJ2-3; 9 positions match TRBD2. The CDR3 length is 17 residues. The J segment lost 3 bases and the V segment lost 5 bases, leaving 13 bases of the junction unmatched. The germline V gene encodes CDR1 SGDLS and CDR2 YYNGEE. CDR3 residues: CASSEPPTSGLTDTQYF. CDR3 DNA sequence: TGTGCCAGCAGTGAGCCACCCACTAGCGGGCTAACAGATACGCAGTATTTT.

This clone was observed once. The rearrangement uses TRBV5-1 and TRBJ1-1; D not resolved. The CDR3 length is 16 residues. Germline assignment: CDR1 SGHRS and CDR2 YFSETQ. Between the trimmed V and J ends, which lost 0 bases and 6 bases, there was a span of 18 bases. CDR3 in amino acids: CASSLAGVSTSAEAFF. In DNA form, the CDR3 reads TGCGCCAGCAGCTTGGCCGGGGTTTCCACTTCTGCTGAAGCTTTCTTT.

This clone was observed a few times. The genes are TRBV5-1 and TRBJ1-6; TRBD1 aligns across 9 bases. This CDR3 is 15 amino acids long. Per germline, CDR1 SGHRS and CDR2 YFSETQ. V lost 4 bases and J lost 8; bases outside the gene matches: 7. CDR3 DNA sequence: TGCGCCAGCAGCCTCGGGACAGGGTTAGATTCACCCCTCCACTTT. It specifies CASSLGTGLDSPLHF.

CDR3 amino acids: CASSVAGAHSNEQFF. The CDR3 region has the DNA TGTGCCAGCAGCGTAGCAGGGGCGCATAGCAATGAGCAGTTCTTC. This chain joins TRBV9 and TRBJ2-1, with D possibly TRBD1 on 6 matching bases. CDR1 and CDR2 (germline): SGDLS, YYNGEE. With 0 bases removed from V and 6 bases from J, the gap between germline ends came to 13 bases. CDR3 length: 15 amino acids.

Comment on this clone: Its ends do not fully match the called genes, so a read error is possible. This rearrangement joins TRBV7-9 to TRBJ1-1; 8 bases fit TRBD1. The germline gives CDR1 SEHNR, CDR2 FQNEAQ (reference sequence). The CDR3 covers 14 residues. Here the CDR3 DNA reads TGTTCCAGCAGCTTAGGACAGGGTAGCGCTGAAGCTTTCTTT. It translates to CSSSLGQGSAEAFF.

The V call is TRBV11-3, the J call TRBJ2-1; D ambiguous. V lost 3 bases to trimming and J lost 5 bases, with 5 bases between them. In germline, CDR1 is SGHNT, CDR2 YENEEA. The CDR3 runs to 12 residues. The CDR3 sequence: CASSFQNNEQFF. The CDR3 DNA follows: TGTGCCAGCAGCTTTCAAAACAATGAGCAGTTCTTC. Together with reference TRBV11-3 and TRBJ2-1, the CDR3 gives the full variable domain: EAGVVQSPRYKIIEKKQPVAFWCNPISGHNTLYWYLQNLGQGPELLIRYENEEAVDDSQLPKDRFSAERLKGVDSTLKIQPAELGDSAVYLCASSFQNNEQFFGPGTRLTVL.

This clone appeared once. This chain connects TRBV11-2 to TRBJ2-1, with 10 nucleotides matching TRBD2. Trimming at V came to 5 bases and at J to 6 bases, leaving 16 bases not matched to a gene. Germline V gene sequence: CDR1 SGHAT, CDR2 FQNNGV. The CDR3 consists of 18 residues. CDR3 region: CASSQPIAGGGNGNEQFF. CDR3 coding DNA: TGTGCCAGCAGCCAACCTATAGCGGGAGGAGGAAATGGCAATGAGCAGTTCTTC.

This clone showed up just a few times. The chain couples TRBV19 to TRBJ2-7; 7 bases are shared with TRBD1. Germline lookup yields CDR1 LNHDA and CDR2 SQIVND (reference sequence). V dropped 5 bases and J dropped 5; count of bases not matched to a gene: 6. The CDR3 length is 13 residues. Here the CDR3 reads CASSLIDRDEQYF. CDR3 DNA sequence: TGTGCCAGTAGTCTGATAGACAGGGACGAGCAGTACTTC.

The chain carries TRBV5-1 and TRBJ1-2; D is perhaps TRBD1 (6 bases). From germline, CDR1 is SGHRS and CDR2 YFSETQ. This CDR3 has 14 amino acids. V shed 5 bases and J shed 9 bases, with 20 bases lying between them. Written as DNA, the CDR3 is TGCGCCAGCAGGTGGGCCGACAGGACCGGGAGCTACACCTTC. This codes for CASRWADRTGSYTF.

This clone was seen once. The chain recombines TRBV7-9 with TRBJ2-7; TRBD1 aligns across 10 bases. Trimming cost V 5 bases and J 3 bases; bases outside gene matches: 7. The CDR3 is 15 amino acids. Germline CDR1 SEHNR, CDR2 FQNEAQ (reference sequence). The CDR3 spells CASSPKGTGVYEQYF. The CDR3 DNA follows: TGTGCCAGCAGCCCAAAAGGGACAGGGGTCTACGAGCAGTACTTC.

The V gene is TRBV6-5, the J gene TRBJ1-2; no clear D. Trimming took 6 bases from V and 4 from J, leaving 6 bases between them. This CDR3 is 11 amino acids long. In germline, CDR1 is MNHEY, CDR2 SVGAGI. The DNA for the CDR3 is TGTGCCAGCAGGGCAGGCTATGGCTACACCTTC. Translation gives CASRAGYGYTF.